A selection of T cell receptor beta chains follows, all from one sample in a study of T-cell reconstitution after alpha-beta-depleted transplantation in children. From the PCR reads, TCRdb called clonotypes with MiXCR, one entry per CDR3 protein. This sample has approximately 340,000 distinct CDR3 sequences, with 10% found just once. The input for sequencing was PBMCs from the stem cell graft donor, taken from the stem cell graft. The receptors originated from a human donor who donated a stem cell graft to a child with acute lymphoblastic leukemia. Each CDR3 is given with its conserved first and last residue. A D gene is named only where the DNA matches it firmly. Clone size is stated in some rows and not others, as once, few, many or a class when expanded.

CDR3aa	CDR3nt	j_gene	abundance	d_gene	v_gene
CASSRPRIGTASNQPQHF	TGTGCCAGCAGTAGGCCCCGAATAGGGACAGCTAGTAATCAGCCCCAGCATTTT	TRBJ1-5	few	TRBD1	TRBV28
CASRATGNNEQFF	TGTGCCAGCAGAGCGACAGGTAACAATGAGCAGTTCTTC	TRBJ2-1	few	-	TRBV12-3/TRBV12-4
CASSPNGQGGNQPQHF	TGCGCCAGCAGCCCAAACGGACAGGGTGGCAATCAGCCCCAGCATTTT	TRBJ1-5	few	TRBD1	TRBV4-1
CASSPRGQGGIRIVLYNEQFF	TGTGCCAGCAGCCCCCGAGGACAGGGAGGGATACGGATCGTCCTCTACAATGAGCAGTTCTTC	TRBJ2-1	-	-	TRBV11-1
CSVSGQGKETQYF	TGCAGTGTCTCGGGACAGGGAAAAGAGACCCAGTACTTC	TRBJ2-5	-	TRBD1	TRBV20-1
CSARGLAEAGELFF	TGCAGTGCTAGAGGACTAGCGGAGGCCGGGGAGCTGTTTTTT	TRBJ2-2	few	TRBD2	TRBV20-1
CASSLGGSGQYF	TGTGCCAGCAGTTTGGGGGGTTCCGGGCAGTACTTC	TRBJ2-7	many	-	TRBV7-9
CSASVGGGNSPLHF	TGCAGTGCTAGTGTGGGGGGGGGTAATTCACCCCTCCACTTT	TRBJ1-6	-	-	TRBV20-1
CASSPNLAGGPRANVLTF	TGTGCCAGCAGCCCCAATCTAGCGGGAGGGCCTAGGGCCAACGTCCTGACTTTC	TRBJ2-6	-	TRBD2	TRBV5-6
CASSPGFRQETQYF	TGTGCTAGCAGCCCAGGGTTTCGGCAAGAGACCCAGTACTTC	TRBJ2-5	-	-	TRBV7-7
CASSAPRYEQFF	TGTGCCAGCAGCGCTCCGAGATATGAGCAGTTCTTC	TRBJ2-1	once	-	TRBV5-5
CASREREYQETQYF	TGTGCCAGCAGAGAAAGGGAATACCAAGAGACCCAGTACTTC	TRBJ2-5	few	-	TRBV27
CASSPGASGTDTQYF	TGTGCCAGCAGCCCCGGGGCTAGCGGCACAGATACGCAGTATTTT	TRBJ2-3	-	-	TRBV7-3
CASSLLGGGGETQYF	TGTGCCAGCAGTTTACTGGGGGGTGGAGGTGAGACCCAGTACTTC	TRBJ2-5	many	-	TRBV28
CASSSGRTDTQYF	TGCGCCAGCAGCTCCGGTCGCACAGATACGCAGTATTTT	TRBJ2-3	many	-	TRBV5-1
CASSQAREQFF	TGCGCCAGCAGCCAAGCAAGGGAGCAGTTCTTC	TRBJ2-1	few	-	TRBV4-1
CASSSTSYSYEQYF	TGTGCCAGCAGCTCGACATCGTACTCCTACGAGCAGTACTTC	TRBJ2-7	few	-	TRBV7-8
CASSYQTGRELFF	TGTGCCAGCAGCTACCAGACAGGGAGGGAGCTGTTTTTT	TRBJ2-2	few	TRBD1	TRBV7-2
CASSTGLAGLGEGLGNNQQFF	TGTGCCAGCAGTACGGGACTAGCGGGCCTAGGGGAAGGGCTTGGCAACAATCAGCAGTTCTTC	TRBJ2-1	-	TRBD2	TRBV28
CASSGGTGENSPLHF	TGCGCCAGCAGCGGAGGGACAGGGGAAAATTCACCCCTCCACTTT	TRBJ1-6	many	TRBD1	TRBV5-1
CASSFRGGESSYEQYF	TGTGCCAGCAGTTTTCGGGGGGGCGAGAGCTCCTACGAGCAGTACTTC	TRBJ2-7	-	TRBD2	TRBV28
CASRPLAGDDSYEQYF	TGTGCCAGCCGCCCACTCGCGGGGGACGACTCCTACGAGCAGTACTTC	TRBJ2-7	-	TRBD2	TRBV27
CSARDRRGTDTQYF	TGCAGTGCTAGAGATCGGAGAGGCACAGATACGCAGTATTTT	TRBJ2-3	few	-	TRBV20-1
CSVEGFRNTEAFF	TGCAGCGTTGAAGGATTCAGGAACACTGAAGCTTTCTTT	TRBJ1-1	-	-	TRBV29-1
CASAPGLRSSYNEQFF	TGCGCCAGCGCTCCGGGACTAAGGAGCTCCTACAATGAGCAGTTCTTC	TRBJ2-1	many	TRBD2	TRBV5-1
CASSISIDQETQYF	TGTGCCAGCAGCATAAGTATAGACCAAGAGACCCAGTACTTC	TRBJ2-5	-	-	TRBV7-9
CASSTPGLPLGEQYF	TGCGCCAGCAGCACCCCGGGACTACCCTTGGGCGAGCAGTACTTC	TRBJ2-7	-	TRBD2	TRBV5-1
CASSQPGYEQYF	TGTGCCAGCAGTCAGCCAGGGTACGAGCAGTACTTC	TRBJ2-7	many	-	TRBV6-2/TRBV6-3
CATRGSGRDEQFF	TGTGCCACCAGGGGTAGCGGGAGGGATGAGCAGTTCTTC	TRBJ2-1	few	TRBD2	TRBV24-1
CASSPFGGGYGYTF	TGTGCCAGCAGTCCCTTTGGTGGAGGATATGGCTACACCTTC	TRBJ1-2	few	-	TRBV12-3/TRBV12-4
CASSLLLLAAQETQYF	TGTGCCAGCAGCTTATTGCTCCTAGCGGCCCAAGAGACCCAGTACTTC	TRBJ2-5	few	TRBD2	TRBV7-2
CSARARDRVPYFGGYTF	TGCAGTGCTAGAGCCCGGGACAGGGTTCCCTATTTTGGTGGCTACACCTTC	TRBJ1-2	-	TRBD1	TRBV20-1
CATSRDTGRTGYTF	TGTGCCACCAGCAGAGATACAGGGCGGACTGGCTACACCTTC	TRBJ1-2	few	-	TRBV15
CASSKNALLPLHYGYTF	TGTGCCAGCAGCAAAAATGCCCTACTCCCCCTGCACTATGGCTACACCTTC	TRBJ1-2	-	-	TRBV9
CSAFDRAGKLFF	TGCAGCGCCTTCGACCGGGCCGGAAAACTGTTTTTT	TRBJ1-4	-	-	TRBV29-1
CSAKVLPWGTDTQYF	TGCAGTGCTAAAGTACTTCCCTGGGGGACAGATACGCAGTATTTT	TRBJ2-3	few	-	TRBV20-1
CASSSPGINTQYF	TGTGCCAGCAGTTCCCCCGGTATAAATACGCAGTATTTT	TRBJ2-3	-	-	TRBV12-3/TRBV12-4
CASSLGGTNEKLFF	TGTGCCAGCAGCCTCGGGGGAACTAATGAAAAACTGTTTTTT	TRBJ1-4	many	-	TRBV7-2
CASSPRTGEATDTQYF	TGTGCCAGCAGTCCCCGGACAGGGGAAGCCACAGATACGCAGTATTTT	TRBJ2-3	few	TRBD1	TRBV7-9
CASSPQLAGGLEQFF	TGTGCCAGCTCACCACAGTTAGCGGGAGGCCTTGAGCAGTTCTTC	TRBJ2-1	few	TRBD2	TRBV18
CATRAGSNTGELFF	TGTGCCACGCGAGCGGGTTCGAACACCGGGGAGCTGTTTTTT	TRBJ2-2	many	-	TRBV7-2
CASRETGGLGDEQFF	TGTGCCAGCAGGGAGACAGGGGGCCTCGGGGATGAGCAGTTCTTC	TRBJ2-1	few	TRBD1	TRBV12-3/TRBV12-4
CSASLRDRTYEQYF	TGCAGTGCATCTCTCCGGGACAGAACCTACGAGCAGTACTTC	TRBJ2-7	-	TRBD1	TRBV20-1
CAISEDPLDSPLHF	TGTGCCATCAGCGAAGACCCACTGGATTCACCCCTCCACTTT	TRBJ1-6	-	-	TRBV10-3
CASSLSAGGPHNEQFF	TGTGCCAGCAGCTTGTCAGCGGGAGGGCCCCACAATGAGCAGTTCTTC	TRBJ2-1	-	TRBD2	TRBV7-9
CSVEIAGGKYNEQFF	TGCAGCGTTGAAATTGCGGGAGGGAAGTACAATGAGCAGTTCTTC	TRBJ2-1	few	TRBD2	TRBV29-1
CASSETLSVAEAFF	TGTGCCAGCAGTGAGACCCTTTCTGTCGCTGAAGCTTTCTTT	TRBJ1-1	many	-	TRBV28
CSAAPGVLSGYTF	TGCAGTGCCGCTCCGGGGGTCCTCAGTGGCTACACCTTC	TRBJ1-2	-	-	TRBV20-1
CASSHAAGALGGYTF	TGTGCCAGCAGCCACGCGGCGGGGGCTTTGGGTGGCTACACCTTC	TRBJ1-2	few	-	TRBV6-4
CASKTTSTGTYEQYF	TGTGCCAGCAAGACAACCTCGACAGGTACCTACGAGCAGTACTTC	TRBJ2-7	-	-	TRBV28
CASSSPLAGGDTQYF	TGTGCCAGCAGTTCCCCGCTAGCGGGAGGTGATACGCAGTATTTT	TRBJ2-3	few	TRBD2	TRBV28
CASSEVSPNYGYTF	TGTGCCAGCAGTGAAGTATCTCCTAACTATGGCTACACCTTC	TRBJ1-2	-	-	TRBV2
CASSYSIGVAGVSDEQFF	TGTGCCAGCAGTTACTCGATAGGAGTAGCGGGAGTCAGTGATGAGCAGTTCTTC	TRBJ2-1	-	TRBD2	TRBV6-2/TRBV6-3
CASSDVRAGANVLTF	TGTGCCAGCAGTGACGTCAGGGCTGGGGCCAACGTCCTGACTTTC	TRBJ2-6	few	-	TRBV2
CASSAYRGEQYF	TGTGCCAGCAGTGCTTACAGGGGTGAGCAGTACTTC	TRBJ2-7	few	TRBD1	TRBV6-1
CASSHPGQGRGETQYF	TGTGCCAGCAGCCATCCGGGACAGGGGAGAGGAGAGACCCAGTACTTC	TRBJ2-5	-	TRBD1	TRBV7-9
CAWRLTGSNTGELFF	TGTGCCTGGCGCTTGACGGGCTCGAACACCGGGGAGCTGTTTTTT	TRBJ2-2	few	-	TRBV30